Listed below are T cell receptor beta chains from one sample, sequenced in a study of blood T cell repertoires in COVID-19. Profiled with immunoSEQ multiplex PCR; TCRdb holds only in-frame clones, not every one. The sample lists around 95,000 clones; about 89% were seen once. Source material: peripheral blood. These receptor sequences come from a man aged 45-65 years with active COVID-19. CDR3s include the opening cysteine and the closing phenylalanine or tryptophan. The order of the fields is D gene, V gene, J gene, CDR3 DNA, CDR3 protein. D genes are given only for firm matches.

NA	TRBV9	TRBJ2-1	TGTGCCAGCAGCTACGGGGGTACGGGGACTTTTGAGCAGTTCTTC	CASSYGGTGTFEQFF
TRBD1	TRBV19	TRBJ1-4	TGTGCCAGTAGTCCCCGGGACAGGGGGTCCCGTAATGAAAAACTGTTTTTT	CASSPRDRGSRNEKLFF
NA	TRBV2	TRBJ2-2	TGTGCCAGCAGACACAGGACCGGGGAGCTGTTTTTT	CASRHRTGELFF
NA	TRBV11-2	TRBJ1-3	TGTGCCAGCAGCCCGTCTATCTCTGGAAACACCATATATTTT	CASSPSISGNTIYF
NA	TRBV7-9	TRBJ1-2	TGTGCCAGCAGCCCTTACCCCCGGTTGAGGTATGGCTACACCTTC	CASSPYPRLRYGYTF
NA	TRBV18	TRBJ2-2	TGTGCCAGCTCACCACAGGACACCCCCCACACCGGGGAGCTGTTTTTT	CASSPQDTPHTGELFF
TRBD1	TRBV6-5	TRBJ1-2	TGTGCCAGCAGTTACTCTGGGACAGGGAGTTATGGCTACACCTTC	CASSYSGTGSYGYTF
TRBD1	TRBV12-3/TRBV12-4	TRBJ1-6	TGTGCCAGCAGTTTAGGGACCGGACAGGGGCTCCACTTT	CASSLGTGQGLHF
TRBD2	TRBV5-4	TRBJ2-3	TGTGCCAGCAGCTTGAGCACGATAGCGGGAAGCACAGATACGCAGTATTTT	CASSLSTIAGSTDTQYF
NA	TRBV19	TRBJ1-2	TGTGCCAGTAGGATTATTCGGGGTGGCTACACCTTC	CASRIIRGGYTF
NA	TRBV27	TRBJ1-6	TGTGCCACCTCCCGGGGAGAATTTCGAGGACCCCTCCACTTT	CATSRGEFRGPLHF
TRBD1	TRBV6-5	TRBJ1-2	TGTGCCAGCAGGTTACAGCAGGGGGGAGACTATGGCTACACCTTC	CASRLQQGGDYGYTF
NA	TRBV3-1/TRBV3-2	TRBJ1-2	TGTGCCAGCAGCCAAGGCGCAGGTAATGGCTACACCTTC	CASSQGAGNGYTF
TRBD1	TRBV5-4	TRBJ1-2	TGTGCCAGCAGTCAGGACAGGGGGACTGGCTACACCTTC	CASSQDRGTGYTF
NA	TRBV3-1/TRBV3-2	TRBJ2-3	TGTGCCAGCAGCCGACTACCAGCGGGCGGCACAGATACGCAGTATTTT	CASSRLPAGGTDTQYF
NA	TRBV2	TRBJ1-1	TGTGCCAGCAGTGGATCAGGGAACACTGAAGCTTTCTTT	CASSGSGNTEAFF
NA	TRBV4-1	TRBJ1-3	TGCGCCAGCAGCCAACCAGCGACAGATTCTGGAAACACCATATATTTT	CASSQPATDSGNTIYF